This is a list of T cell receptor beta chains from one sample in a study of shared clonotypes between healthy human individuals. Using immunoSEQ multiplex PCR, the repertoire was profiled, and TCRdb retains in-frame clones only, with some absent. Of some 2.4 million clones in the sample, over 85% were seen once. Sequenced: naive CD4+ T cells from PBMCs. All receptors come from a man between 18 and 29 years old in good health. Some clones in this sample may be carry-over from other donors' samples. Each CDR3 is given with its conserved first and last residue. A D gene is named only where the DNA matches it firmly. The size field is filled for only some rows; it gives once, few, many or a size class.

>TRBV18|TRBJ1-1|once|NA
CASSPRRQGVNTEAFF
TGTGCCAGCTCCCCCAGAAGGCAGGGAGTTAACACTGAAGCTTTCTTT
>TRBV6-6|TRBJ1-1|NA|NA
CASINRDGAEAFF
TGTGCCAGCATCAACCGGGACGGCGCTGAAGCTTTCTTT
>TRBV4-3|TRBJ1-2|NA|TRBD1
CASSLLGQPGSYTF
TGCGCCAGCAGCCTGCTGGGACAGCCAGGGAGCTACACCTTC
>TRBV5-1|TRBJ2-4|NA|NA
CASSPSPGLGYIQYF
TGCGCCAGCAGTCCCAGTCCGGGGCTCGGGTACATTCAGTACTTC
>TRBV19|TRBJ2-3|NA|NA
CASMGTTDTQYF
TGTGCCAGTATGGGGACCACAGATACGCAGTATTTT
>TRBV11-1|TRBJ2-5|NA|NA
CASSSGTGETQYF
TGTGCCAGCAGCTCCGGGACTGGAGAGACCCAGTACTTC
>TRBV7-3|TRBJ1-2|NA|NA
CASSLTGQPYGYTF
TGTGCCAGCAGCTTAACAGGACAGCCCTATGGCTACACCTTC
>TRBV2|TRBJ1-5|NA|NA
CASSTGRERQPQHF
TGTGCCAGCAGCACGGGTAGGGAGCGTCAGCCCCAGCATTTT
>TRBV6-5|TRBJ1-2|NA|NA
CASSYPDGGRTF
TGTGCCAGCAGTTACCCGGACGGCGGGCGCACCTTC
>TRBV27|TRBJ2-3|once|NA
CASSLESGRPADTQYF
TGTGCCAGCAGTTTAGAGAGTGGGAGGCCCGCGGATACGCAGTATTTT
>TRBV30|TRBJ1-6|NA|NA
CAWSVLGNSPLHF
TGTGCCTGGAGTGTACTGGGGAATTCACCCCTCCACTTT
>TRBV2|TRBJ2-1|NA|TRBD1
CASSEGDRGFNEQFF
TGTGCCAGCAGTGAAGGGGACAGGGGTTTCAATGAGCAGTTCTTC
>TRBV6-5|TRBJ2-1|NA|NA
CATLTALYNEQFF
TGTGCCACCTTGACAGCGCTGTACAATGAGCAGTTCTTC
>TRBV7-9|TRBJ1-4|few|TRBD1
CASSFRGRDEKLFF
TGTGCCAGCAGCTTCAGGGGGCGCGATGAAAAACTGTTTTTT
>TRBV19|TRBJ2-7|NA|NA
CASSIGGVSYEQYF
TGTGCCAGTAGTATAGGGGGGGTGTCCTACGAGCAGTACTTC
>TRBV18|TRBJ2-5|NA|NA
CASSPQTGPKGETQYF
TGTGCCAGCTCACCACAAACAGGGCCGAAGGGGGAGACCCAGTACTTC
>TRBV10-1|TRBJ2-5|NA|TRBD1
CASSPAGGRETQYF
TGCGCCAGCAGTCCGGCAGGGGGACGGGAGACCCAGTACTTC
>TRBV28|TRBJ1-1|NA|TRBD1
CASEQGAQPEAFF
TGTGCCAGTGAACAGGGGGCCCAGCCTGAAGCTTTCTTT
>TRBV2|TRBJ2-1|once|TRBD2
CASSLVSGSIYEQFF
TGTGCCAGCAGCCTAGTGAGCGGGAGTATATATGAGCAGTTCTTC
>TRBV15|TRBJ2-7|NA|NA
CATSRDIGQSYEQYF
TGTGCCACCAGCAGAGATATAGGACAGTCCTACGAGCAGTACTTC
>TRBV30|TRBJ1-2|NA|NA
CAWSGGTSSFYGYTF
TGTGCCTGGAGTGGGGGGACGTCATCTTTTTATGGCTACACCTTC
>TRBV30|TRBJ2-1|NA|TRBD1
CAWSGTGAYNEQFF
TGTGCCTGGAGTGGGACAGGGGCCTACAATGAGCAGTTCTTC
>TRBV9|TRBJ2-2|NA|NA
CASSVVGGSGELFF
TGTGCCAGCAGCGTAGTCGGGGGATCCGGGGAGCTGTTTTTT
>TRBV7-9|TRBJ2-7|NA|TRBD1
CAIVRRDRGTYEQYF
TGTGCCATCGTACGCCGGGACAGGGGGACCTACGAGCAGTACTTC
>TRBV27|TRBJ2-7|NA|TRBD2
CASIKNGLAGLATGPYEQYF
TGTGCCAGCATCAAAAATGGGCTAGCGGGACTTGCCACGGGCCCCTACGAGCAGTACTTC
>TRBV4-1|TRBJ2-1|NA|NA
CASSQGSGRDIYNEQFF
TGCGCCAGCAGCCAAGGTTCGGGTCGGGATATCTACAATGAGCAGTTCTTC
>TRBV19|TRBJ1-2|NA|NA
CASSMDIANYGYTF
TGTGCCAGTAGTATGGACATAGCTAACTATGGCTACACCTTC
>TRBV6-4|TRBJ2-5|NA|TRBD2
CASSDCLAGTYQETQYF
TGTGCCAGCAGTGACTGTCTAGCGGGAACGTACCAAGAGACCCAGTACTTC
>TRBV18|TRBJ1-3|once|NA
CASSPLGGPGNTIYF
TGTGCCAGCTCACCATTGGGGGGGCCTGGAAACACCATATATTTT
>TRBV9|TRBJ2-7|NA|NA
CASSVDLGLDEQYF
TGTGCCAGCAGCGTAGATCTGGGGCTCGACGAGCAGTACTTC
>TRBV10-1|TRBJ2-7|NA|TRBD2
CASRPQRRGAHEQYF
TGCGCCAGCAGACCTCAGCGGCGGGGGGCCCACGAGCAGTACTTC
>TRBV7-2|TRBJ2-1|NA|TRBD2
CASSYRELAGGYNEQFF
TGTGCCAGCAGCTATAGGGAACTAGCGGGTGGATACAATGAGCAGTTCTTC
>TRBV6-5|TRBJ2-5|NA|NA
CASSYRGQETQYF
TGTGCCAGCAGCTACCGGGGCCAGGAGACCCAGTACTTC
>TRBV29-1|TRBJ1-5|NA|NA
CSAAVRVNQPQHF
TGCAGCGCTGCTGTAAGGGTAAATCAGCCCCAGCATTTT
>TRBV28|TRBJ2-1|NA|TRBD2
CASNHGGGTSSYNEQFF
TGTGCCAGCAACCACGGGGGGGGAACGAGCTCCTACAATGAGCAGTTCTTC
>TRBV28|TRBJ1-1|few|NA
CASTGQNTEAFF
TGTGCCAGCACGGGGCAGAACACTGAAGCTTTCTTT